This T cell receptor beta chain was observed in a study of cytomegalovirus exposure and HLA in healthy donors. Healthy bone marrow donors made up the cohort. PCR involved 60 Vbeta and 13 Jbeta primers. Produced via immunoSEQ multiplex PCR; TCRdb's table is partial and in-frame only. Among 150,000 to 200,000 clones listed, 76% were seen once. Material: PBMCs. The TCR sequence derives from a female donor in good health and CMV-seronegative.

The CDR3 DNA reads TGTGCCAGCAGCTCTTCCCTAGCTCCCAATGAGCAGTTCTTC. This encodes CASSSSLAPNEQFF. The rearrangement links TRBV9 to TRBJ2-1; tentatively, D is TRBD2 (5 bases). CDR3 length: 14 residues. Germline V CDR1 and CDR2: SGDLS, YYNGEE. V dropped 4 bases and J dropped 6 bases, with 14 bases sitting between them.